This TCR beta chain was captured by sequencing in a study of T cell responses to AZD1222 COVID-19 vaccine. Study outcomes and limitations: Clonal diversity was possibly underestimated, and the donors were mostly white British, with more females. The study sampled repertoires only after the peak T cell response. Increased Spike-specific TCR breadth and depth were observed after two AZD1222 doses.

The assay was immunoSEQ multiplex PCR, and TCRdb's table has in-frame clones only and misses some. This table has 150,000 or so clones, nearly 95% appearing once. Per germline, CDR1 LNHDA and CDR2 SQIVND (reference sequence). After removal of 8 bases from V and 6 bases from J, the junction contained 8 bases not matched to a gene. This CDR3 is built from 15 residues. Concerning this clone: What it recognizes is unknown.

The source was peripheral blood, collected on day 0 of AZD1222 vaccination. The sequence was collected from an adult in good health. The V call is TRBV19, the J call TRBJ2-1; TRBD2 agrees at 12 bases. In DNA, the CDR3 is TGTGCCAGTTGGGGCCTAGCGGGAGGGCGCAATGAGCAGTTCTTC. Encoded protein: CASWGLAGGRNEQFF.